This entry describes one T cell receptor (beta chain). This sample was taken from a study of shared clonotypes between healthy human individuals. On the study more broadly: The study drew on two women and three men aged 18 to 49 as donors.

Study processing details: As immunoSEQ supplied junction-only sequences (without quality scores), filtering differed. The method was immunoSEQ multiplex PCR; TCRdb's version includes in-frame clones alone and lacks a portion of them. V and J calls and clone size follow that table, whereas D and trimming were derived from the DNA. Found here are about 510,000 clones, around 79% of them singletons; the top ten hold under 15%. V dropped 0 bases and J dropped 2 bases, with 11 bases sitting between them. The CDR3 loop spans 15 amino acids. From germline, CDR1 is SGHDT and CDR2 YYEEEE. This chain uses TRBV5-6 with TRBJ2-5, with a possible D match to TRBD2 (6 bases). This clonotype originated in a woman in her forties in good health. Some clones in this sample may be carry-over from other donors' samples. The sample taken for sequencing was PBMCs. This chain's CDR3 is CASSLEADYQETQYF. The CDR3 DNA follows: TGTGCCAGCAGCTTGGAGGCGGACTATCAAGAGACCCAGTACTTC.